A selection of T cell receptor beta chains follows, all from one sample in a study of prognosis after radiotherapy for stage I lung cancer. One entry per CDR3 protein, called by TCRdb with MiXCR from the multiplex PCR reads. The repertoire has about 59,000 distinct CDR3 sequences, about 25% of them found once; the top ten carry 7.5%. The sequences come from PBMCs, collected before or after stereotactic body radiation therapy (not recorded which). These receptors came from a donor at least 50 years old with non-small cell lung cancer. Both conserved end residues are trimmed from each CDR3. Fields, in order: V gene, D gene, CDR3 protein. A D gene is named only where the DNA matches it firmly.

TRBV9,TRBD1,ASSPTPGGAGYT
TRBV20-1,-,SAWTRSNQPQH
TRBV5-1,-,ASGTGENTGELF
TRBV20-1,TRBD1,SARTGYTEAF
TRBV6-1,TRBD1,ASRPGQGAIYEQY
TRBV7-7,-,ASRPEGDLSNQPQH
TRBV5-4,TRBD1,ASSYPPGQGSNTGELF
TRBV27,TRBD2,ASSLGREGVVSTDTQY
TRBV2,-,ASSEALNLETQY
TRBV20-1,-,SAVGGVTEAF
TRBV7-6,TRBD1,ASSSNGQAYEQY
TRBV24-1,-,ATSDGVEETQY
TRBV5-1,-,ASSPTPGAYGYT
TRBV7-9,-,ASSLQGSSGANVLT
TRBV30,TRBD1,AWSVRDRVTYNEQY
TRBV5-6,TRBD1,ASSRQGKTEAF
TRBV6-1,-,ASSEASPRGAF
TRBV6-1,TRBD1,ASSERQGAWGYT
TRBV6-2/TRBV6-3,TRBD1,ASGYKQGAPTCELF
TRBV11-3,TRBD1,ARSPGTGSSGANVLT
TRBV11-2,-,ASSTGLSYNEQF
TRBV6-2/TRBV6-3,-,SSSYPTEASYGYT
TRBV19,-,ASSMELVSYEQY
TRBV12-3/TRBV12-4,-,ASSLGGALNQPQH
TRBV28,TRBD2,ASSSPGGGGLDTQY
TRBV5-4,-,ASSLAAATPTEAF
TRBV18,-,ASSPVYESEQF
TRBV5-1,-,ASSPGTSGNTIY
TRBV15,-,ATSRDGNEKLF
TRBV2,-,ASRERLTQPQH
TRBV3-1,-,ASSPIAGNEQF
TRBV20-1,-,SASILGEGNQPLH
TRBV20-1,-,SAREGHLNTGELF
TRBV5-6,-,ASSLGGAKQPQH
TRBV20-1,TRBD2,SAPTSGAANYNEQF
TRBV7-2,-,ASSSGLYEQY
TRBV30,-,AWIAAGALNNSPLH
TRBV7-2,-,ASSFSWGSSFNEQF
TRBV7-2,-,ASSIRPDPTDTQY
TRBV20-1,-,SARDTALDSYNSPLH
TRBV11-2,-,ASSLGIFSDEQY
TRBV19,-,ASSFSLSGTKGSGELF
TRBV6-2/TRBV6-3,-,AIGVGVGEQF
TRBV5-1,-,ASSLDPAASYEQY